This entry describes one TCR beta chain. What it binds is not known. This entry comes from a study of cytomegalovirus exposure and HLA in healthy donors. Notes on the study in general: Excluded: some indistinguishable V segments such as TRBV6-2 and TRBV6-3.

CDR1 SGHRS and CDR2 YFSETQ come from the germline V gene. The CDR3 is 13 residues long. Deletions cut 4 bases from V and 0 bases from J, with 8 bases between. PCR amplification relied on 60 Vbeta primers (plus 13 Jbeta primers). Here immunoSEQ multiplex PCR was the method, and the copy in TCRdb shows in-frame clones only, minus some. The table has 200,000 or so clones, over 70% seen once. Input material: PBMCs. The V gene is TRBV5-1, the J gene TRBJ2-7; D gene ambiguous. The receptor comes from a young woman in good health and CMV-seropositive. The CDR3 sequence: CASSDSYSYEQYF. The CDR3 DNA reads TGCGCCAGCAGCGACTCCTACTCCTACGAGCAGTACTTC.